The 17 T cell receptor beta chains reported below all come from one sample, sequenced in a study of cytomegalovirus exposure and HLA in healthy donors. Sequencing used immunoSEQ multiplex PCR; TCRdb keeps in-frame clones, though not all of them. In the table there are approximately 280,000 clones, about 86% of which are singletons. What was sequenced was PBMCs. These receptors all come from a woman younger than 30 in good health and CMV-seronegative.

V and J are TRBV4-2 and TRBJ2-2, with 15 bases aligning to TRBD2. The germline CDR1 and CDR2 sequences are LGHNA and YNFKEQ. This CDR3 spans 20 amino acids. Germline trimming cut 0 bases from V and 0 bases from J; bases unmatched to any gene: 5. The CDR3 nucleotides read TGTGCCAGCAGCCAAGATTGGGGACTAGCGGGAGGTACGAACACCGGGGAGCTGTTTTTT. This encodes CASSQDWGLAGGTNTGELFF.

The chain recombines TRBV28 with TRBJ1-6; D possibly corresponds to TRBD1 (5 bases). CDR1 and CDR2 (germline): MDHEN, SYDVKM. The CDR3 consists of 13 residues. V was cut by 3 bases and J by 8 bases, with 8 bases left in between. Here the CDR3 DNA reads TGTGCCAGCAGTTTCCCAGGGTATTCACCCCTCCACTTT. It yields the protein CASSFPGYSPLHF.

This clone occurred a few times. Compared with germline, one end of the junction differs, possibly owing to a read error. The chain couples TRBV27 to TRBJ1-1; 7 bases line up with TRBD1. CDR3 length equals 12 residues. Germline lookup yields CDR1 MNHEY and CDR2 SMNVEV (reference sequence). The CDR3 DNA reads as TGTGCCAGCAGTCGACGTCCAGGACAGGTTCTTTTT. As protein: CASSRRPGQVLF.

This chain links TRBV5-1 with TRBJ1-5, with 8 bases aligning to TRBD1. With 0 bases clipped from V and 4 bases from J, the junction kept 9 bases outside the gene matches. Looked up from germline, CDR1 is SGHRS and CDR2 is YFSETQ. CDR3 length: 17 residues. This chain's CDR3 is CASSLGTGKRGNQPQHF. DNA for the CDR3: TGCGCCAGCAGCTTGGGGACAGGGAAAAGGGGGAATCAGCCCCAGCATTTT. Based on the CDR3 plus reference TRBV5-1 and TRBJ1-5, the full variable domain is KAGVTQTPRYLIKTRGQQVTLSCSPISGHRSVSWYQQTPGQGLQFLFEYFSETQRNKGNFPGRFSGRQFSNSRSEMNVSTLELGDSALYLCASSLGTGKRGNQPQHFGDGTRLSIL.

The V call is TRBV4-3, the J call TRBJ1-6, with 7 bases fitting TRBD1. The CDR3 has 15 amino acids. V shed 8 bases, J shed 7 bases, and the junction held 11 bases outside the gene matches. Germline CDR1 LGHNA, CDR2 YSLEER. CDR3 sequence (DNA): TGCGCCAGCGCAAAGACCGGGACAGACAATTCACCCCTCCACTTT. It codes for CASAKTGTDNSPLHF.

This chain links TRBV27 with TRBJ2-7, with TRBD2 matching over 8 bases. The CDR3 sequence is 15 residues long. V lost 4 bases, J lost 6 bases, and 11 bases stayed unmatched. The germline V gene has CDR1 MNHEY and CDR2 SMNVEV (reference sequence). CDR3 bases: TGTGCCAGCAGTTCTACCCTGATCGGGGGGGTCGAGCAGTACTTC. Its translation is CASSSTLIGGVEQYF.

The V and J genes are TRBV18 and TRBJ2-2; 11 bases agree with TRBD1. V shed 6 bases, J shed 4 bases, and the junction held 13 bases outside the gene matches. The CDR3 is 18 amino acids. Germline CDR1 is KGHSH and CDR2 is LQKENI. The CDR3 here is CASSLMPDRGHATGELFF. The CDR3 DNA is TGTGCCAGCTCCCTAATGCCGGACAGGGGGCATGCCACCGGGGAGCTGTTTTTT. The variable domain in full, completed from reference TRBV18 and TRBJ2-2, reads NAGVMQNPRHLVRRRGQEARLRCSPMKGHSHVYWYRQLPEEGLKFMVYLQKENIIDESGMPKERFSAEFPKEGPSILRIQQVVRGDSAAYFCASSLMPDRGHATGELFFGEGSRLTVL.

CDR3 protein: CASSLLGQGDSPLHF. The CDR3 nucleotides are TGTGCCAGCAGTTTACTGGGACAGGGGGATTCACCCCTCCACTTT. V usage is TRBV28 and J usage is TRBJ1-6; TRBD1 aligns across 11 bases. The CDR3 sequence is 15 residues long. CDR1 and CDR2 (germline): MDHEN, SYDVKM. The trim removed 2 bases at V and 8 bases at J, leaving 2 bases unmatched. Full variable domain (rest looked up from reference TRBV28 and TRBJ1-6): DVKVTQSSRYLVKRTGEKVFLECVQDMDHENMFWYRQDPGLGLRLIYFSYDVKMKEKGDIPEGYSVSREKKERFSLILESASTNQTSMYLCASSLLGQGDSPLHFGNGTRLTVT.

The chain combines TRBV28 with TRBJ1-3; D might be TRBD1 (5 bases). Germline V CDR1 and CDR2: MDHEN, SYDVKM. The CDR3 sequence is 13 residues long. CDR3 protein: CASGGFSGNTIYF. The DNA for the CDR3 is TGTGCTTCGGGGGGATTCTCTGGAAACACCATATATTTT.

The chain uses TRBV5-1 and TRBJ2-7; D gene uncertain. V was shortened by 0 bases and J by 1 base, with 8 bases between the two germline ends. The CDR3 totals 14 residues. Germline V CDR1 and CDR2: SGHRS, YFSETQ. For the CDR3, the DNA is TGCGCCAGCAGCTTGGATCGCAGGTCCTACGAGCAGTACTTC. Its protein product is CASSLDRRSYEQYF.

The V and J genes are TRBV14 and TRBJ2-6, with D uncertain. The V gene's germline CDR1 is SGHDN and CDR2 FVKESK. Trimming removed 0 bases at V and 4 bases at J, with 10 bases between. This CDR3 has 16 amino acids. The CDR3 reads CASSQDHSLGANVLTF. The CDR3 DNA reads as TGTGCCAGCAGCCAAGATCACTCGTTGGGGGCCAACGTCCTGACTTTC.

The chain couples TRBV19 to TRBJ2-7, with D maybe TRBD2 (6 bases). This CDR3 has 15 residues. V dropped 3 bases and J dropped 0 bases, with 12 bases sitting between them. From germline, CDR1 is LNHDA and CDR2 SQIVND (reference sequence). DNA for the CDR3: TGTGCCAGTAGTATGTTAGGCGGGGACTCCTACGAGCAGTACTTC. Its protein product is CASSMLGGDSYEQYF.

This clone was detected only once. The chain combines TRBV18 with TRBJ2-7, with D perhaps TRBD1 (5 bases). The V gene's germline CDR1 is KGHSH and CDR2 LQKENI. V gave up 2 bases and J gave up 2 bases, with 19 bases separating them. The CDR3 sequence is 17 residues long. Written as DNA, the CDR3 is TGTGCCAGCTCACCAACGACAGAAACCCTAGACGCCTACGAGCAGTACTTC. Translated, it gives CASSPTTETLDAYEQYF.

The chain uses TRBV29-1 and TRBJ2-7; D is uncertain. Between the trimmed V and J ends, which lost 2 bases and 7 bases, there was a span of 12 bases. The CDR3 totals 12 residues. In germline, CDR1 is SQVTM, CDR2 ANQGSEA. CDR3 loop: CSVERQVGEQYF. CDR3 DNA: TGCAGCGTTGAAAGGCAGGTGGGTGAGCAGTACTTC.

This clone came up once. The chain couples TRBV18 to TRBJ2-1, with a tentative D call TRBD2 (5 bases). The CDR3 runs 13 residues. CDR1 KGHSH and CDR2 LQKENI come from the germline V gene. Trimming left V 3 bases short and J 5 bases short, with 8 bases between. The CDR3 protein is CASSPNGNNEQFF. The CDR3 nucleotides read TGTGCCAGCTCACCGAACGGGAACAATGAGCAGTTCTTC.

The J gene is TRBJ1-2, the V gene TRBV13, with TRBD1 matching 12 bases. CDR1 is PRHDT and CDR2 is FYEKMQ in the germline V gene (reference sequence). The CDR3 is made up of 14 amino acids. Trimming removed 5 bases from V and 7 bases from J; junction bases left unmatched: 5. The chain's CDR3 is CASSLGQGASGYTF. DNA of the CDR3: TGTGCCAGCAGCCTGGGACAGGGGGCGTCTGGCTACACCTTC.

The chain uses TRBV5-6 and TRBJ1-5; 8 nucleotides match TRBD1. V shed 2 bases and J 4 bases; nucleotides not matched to a gene: 2. Germline CDR1 reads SGHDT; CDR2 reads YYEEEE. The CDR3 covers 14 residues. Here the CDR3 DNA reads TGTGCCAGCAGCTTTGACAGGGGTAATCAGCCCCAGCATTTT. Encoded protein: CASSFDRGNQPQHF.